The 24 T cell receptor beta chains below come from one sample, sequenced in a study of blood T cell repertoires in COVID-19. Profiled with immunoSEQ multiplex PCR; TCRdb holds only in-frame clones, not every one. The repertoire consists of 70,000 or so clones, with 70% to 90% occurring once and the leading ten covering around 6.7%. Sequencing used peripheral blood. Receptors were obtained from a woman older than 75 with active COVID-19.

The chain carries TRBV19 and TRBJ2-4; TRBD1 aligns across 7 bases. CDR1 LNHDA and CDR2 SQIVND come from the germline V gene (reference sequence). The V and J ends lost 2 bases and 10 bases, in that order; junction bases with no gene match: 17. There are 17 residues in the CDR3. The CDR3 nucleotides read TGTGCCAGTAGTATAACAAGGAGACAGGGAACCCCCCCTATTCAGTACTTC. It is translated as CASSITRRQGTPPIQYF.

This chain links TRBV7-9 with TRBJ1-2; TRBD1 agrees at 12 bases. Germline V gene sequence: CDR1 SEHNR, CDR2 FQNEAQ (reference sequence). This CDR3 has 15 amino acids. Germline trimming cut 3 bases from V and 5 bases from J; bases unmatched to any gene: 4. CDR3 sequence reads: CASSFGTGGIYGYTF. The CDR3 bases are TGTGCCAGCAGCTTTGGGACAGGGGGCATTTATGGCTACACCTTC. Drawing the rest from reference TRBV7-9 and TRBJ1-2, the complete variable domain is DTGVSQNPRHKITKRGQNVTFRCDPISEHNRLYWYRQTLGQGPEFLTYFQNEAQLEKSRLLSDRFSAERPKGSFSTLEIQRTEQGDSAMYLCASSFGTGGIYGYTFGSGTRLTVV.

This chain connects TRBV27 to TRBJ1-3; no clear D gene. From germline, CDR1 is MNHEY and CDR2 SMNVEV (reference sequence). This CDR3 comprises 15 residues. V was trimmed by 2 bases and J by 2 bases, leaving 10 bases between them. The CDR3 DNA is TGTGCCAGCAGTTTACGAGGGAAAGCTGGAAACACCATATATTTT. This translates into CASSLRGKAGNTIYF.

The gene calls are TRBV28 and TRBJ1-5, with D perhaps TRBD1 (6 bases). CDR1 is MDHEN, CDR2 SYDVKM, per germline. V dropped 2 bases and J dropped 3 bases, with 11 bases sitting between them. This CDR3 spans 15 amino acids. In DNA, the CDR3 is TGTGCCAGCAGTTTACTTGGGGGCCCCAATCAGCCCCAGCATTTT. Residues: CASSLLGGPNQPQHF.

This clone was detected once. The chain employs TRBV27 and TRBJ1-5; 9 positions agree with TRBD1. The V and J ends lost 4 bases and 6 bases, in that order; junction bases with no gene match: 7. Germline V CDR1 and CDR2: MNHEY, SMNVEV (reference sequence). The CDR3 runs 15 residues. In nucleotides, the CDR3 is TGTGCCAGCAGTTCTATGGGACAGGGCGCTCAGCCCCAGCATTTT. Amino acid sequence: CASSSMGQGAQPQHF.

A single count supports this clone. The chain recombines TRBV18 with TRBJ1-4, with D possibly being TRBD1 (6 bases). Germline assignment: CDR1 KGHSH and CDR2 LQKENI. The V end was cut by 0 bases, the J end by 7 bases, with 12 bases between. This CDR3 has 15 amino acids. Written as DNA, the CDR3 is TGTGCCAGCTCACCACCGGGGGCGCATCCTGAAAAACTGTTTTTT. Its protein product is CASSPPGAHPEKLFF.

J is TRBJ2-1 and V is TRBV7-9; 11 bases fit TRBD2. Trimming cost V 2 bases and J 8 bases; bases outside gene matches: 11. Germline CDR1 is SEHNR and CDR2 is FQNEAQ (reference sequence). The CDR3 is 17 amino acids. CDR3 sequence: CASSLKRYLAGGDEQFF. The CDR3 DNA is TGTGCCAGCAGCTTAAAACGGTATCTAGCGGGAGGCGATGAGCAGTTCTTC.

Only one count was recorded for this clone. The gene calls are TRBV9 and TRBJ2-3, with 7 positions matching TRBD2. There are 15 residues in the CDR3. Germline loops: CDR1 SGDLS, CDR2 YYNGEE. Trimming cost V 6 bases and J 5 bases; bases outside gene matches: 12. Written as DNA, the CDR3 is TGTGCCAGCAACATAGGGCTAGCGGCGGGAGATACGCAGTATTTT. This gives the protein CASNIGLAAGDTQYF.

The chain recombines TRBV19 with TRBJ2-1; D is unclear. V was clipped by 10 bases and J by 6 bases, with 19 bases between them. CDR1 is LNHDA, CDR2 SQIVND, per germline (reference sequence). The CDR3 has 14 residues. CDR3 region: CATYSPLPGNEQFF. Here the CDR3 DNA reads TGTGCCACCTATTCCCCTCTCCCCGGCAATGAGCAGTTCTTC.

CDR3 sequence reads: CASSYAGAPATGELFF. In DNA, the CDR3 is TGTGCCAGCAGTTACGCGGGGGCCCCTGCCACCGGGGAGCTGTTTTTT. The genes are TRBV6-6 and TRBJ2-2; D possibly corresponds to TRBD2 (7 bases). This CDR3 region has 16 residues. From germline, CDR1 is MNHNY and CDR2 SVGAGI (reference sequence). V dropped 2 bases and J dropped 4 bases, with 14 bases sitting between them.

The V call is TRBV5-1, the J call TRBJ1-1; 7 nucleotides agree with TRBD1. CDR3 length equals 14 residues. Unmatched junction bases numbered 6, after V lost 7 bases and J lost 0 bases. Per germline, CDR1 SGHRS and CDR2 YFSETQ. The CDR3 spells CASRTGAMNTEAFF. The CDR3 region has the DNA TGCGCCAGCCGGACAGGAGCTATGAACACTGAAGCTTTCTTT.

The gene calls are TRBV28 and TRBJ2-1; D is possibly TRBD1 (6 bases). The CDR3 is made up of 14 amino acids. Germline lookup yields CDR1 MDHEN and CDR2 SYDVKM. V lost 5 bases and J 9 bases, leaving 17 bases between the germline ends. DNA for the CDR3: TGTGCCAGCAGTCAAGGACAGTCCCTCGGTGAGCAGTTCTTC. This translates into CASSQGQSLGEQFF.

The chain links TRBV5-5 to TRBJ2-1; maybe TRBD2 (6 bases). V lost 4 bases and J lost 10, with 15 bases in between. CDR1 is SGHKS, CDR2 YYEKEE, per germline (reference sequence). This CDR3 contains 13 residues. CDR3 in DNA: TGTGCCAGCAGCCTCACTAGCATCGGAGAGCAGTTCTTC. Its protein product is CASSLTSIGEQFF.

The genes are TRBV28 and TRBJ1-5, with a possible D match to TRBD1 (6 bases). V was pared by 7 bases and J by 4 bases, with 17 bases between. From germline, CDR1 is MDHEN and CDR2 SYDVKM. The CDR3 consists of 15 residues. CDR3 DNA: TGTGCCAGCATGAATCACGGACAGCTAAATCAGCCCCAGCATTTT. It translates to CASMNHGQLNQPQHF. The entire variable domain, with the rest obtained from reference TRBV28 and TRBJ1-5, is as follows: DVKVTQSSRYLVKRTGEKVFLECVQDMDHENMFWYRQDPGLGLRLIYFSYDVKMKEKGDIPEGYSVSREKKERFSLILESASTNQTSMYLCASMNHGQLNQPQHFGDGTRLSIL.

The rearrangement uses TRBV27 and TRBJ1-5; the match to TRBD1 covers 7 bases. Losses at the gene ends were 5 bases for V and 1 base for J; bases not matched to a gene: 5. CDR1 and CDR2 (germline): MNHEY, SMNVEV (reference sequence). The CDR3 contains 15 residues. The CDR3 DNA sequence: TGTGCCAGCAGTCTGACAGGGATAAGCAATCAGCCCCAGCATTTT. This sequence encodes CASSLTGISNQPQHF.

This chain joins TRBV18 and TRBJ2-7; 8 bases map to TRBD1. CDR3 length: 15 residues. The junction had 8 bases not matched to a gene; V was cut back by 3 bases and J by 4 bases. The germline CDR1 and CDR2 sequences are KGHSH and LQKENI. CDR3 sequence (DNA): TGTGCCAGCTCACCCGTCGGAGACAGGGGATACGAGCAGTACTTC. Translation gives CASSPVGDRGYEQYF. Combining the CDR3 with reference TRBV18 and TRBJ2-7 gives the whole variable domain NAGVMQNPRHLVRRRGQEARLRCSPMKGHSHVYWYRQLPEEGLKFMVYLQKENIIDESGMPKERFSAEFPKEGPSILRIQQVVRGDSAAYFCASSPVGDRGYEQYFGPGTRLTVT.

The chain links TRBV30 to TRBJ1-2; D is unresolved. CDR1 is GTSNPN and CDR2 is SVGIG in the germline V gene (reference sequence). The CDR3 contains 13 residues. Trimming took 4 bases from V and 4 from J, leaving 13 bases between them. The CDR3 nucleotides read TGTGCCTGGAACCCCGGGAGGACCTATGGCTACACCTTC. Translation gives CAWNPGRTYGYTF.

This chain uses TRBV30 with TRBJ1-1; no clear D. Germline lookup yields CDR1 GTSNPN and CDR2 SVGIG (reference sequence). Trimming cost V 3 bases and J 1 base, with 6 bases left between them. The CDR3 totals 12 residues. CDR3 region: CAWSAENTEAFF. DNA for the CDR3: TGTGCCTGGAGCGCGGAGAACACTGAAGCTTTCTTT.

This chain joins TRBV19 and TRBJ1-3; D is ambiguous. Trimming cost V 6 bases and J 0 bases, with 15 bases left between them. The germline V gene has CDR1 LNHDA and CDR2 SQIVND (reference sequence). The CDR3 runs 16 residues. The CDR3 sequence: CASRLLGAHSGNTIYF. CDR3 nucleotides: TGTGCCAGTAGACTCCTAGGCGCTCACTCTGGAAACACCATATATTTT.

This sequence joins TRBV29-1 and TRBJ1-2; possible D gene TRBD1, 5 bases. CDR3 length equals 11 residues. The V gene's germline CDR1 is SQVTM and CDR2 ANQGSEA. Trimming took 3 bases from V and 8 from J, leaving 10 bases between them. The CDR3 nucleotides read TGCAGCGTTGAGGCGGGGGACGGCTACACCTTC. This gives the protein CSVEAGDGYTF.

The V call is TRBV4-3, the J call TRBJ2-1; 7 nucleotides match TRBD1. In germline, CDR1 is LGHNA, CDR2 YSLEER. With V trimmed by 1 base and J by 3 bases, 0 bases remained unmatched. The CDR3 loop spans 14 amino acids. The CDR3 DNA reads TGCGCCAGCAGCCAAGGACAGGGCTACAATGAGCAGTTCTTC. Translation: CASSQGQGYNEQFF.

The J gene is TRBJ2-3, the V gene TRBV5-6; 10 nucleotides align to TRBD2. This CDR3 is built from 18 residues. Germline CDR1 SGHDT, CDR2 YYEEEE. The J segment lost 2 bases and the V segment lost 4 bases, leaving 13 bases of the junction unmatched. The CDR3 DNA is TGTGCCAGCAGCCTAATAGCGGGAGGAGCACGATTCACAGATACGCAGTATTTT. This translates into CASSLIAGGARFTDTQYF.

The chain employs TRBV1 and TRBJ1-6; the DNA was not compared with TRBD1, the D call given in the table. TRBV1 constitutes a pseudogene. The CDR3 runs 16 residues. CDR3 nucleotides: TGCACCAGCAGCCAAGATCCCGATTCAGGGAATTCACCCCTCCACTTT. This gives the protein CTSSQDPDSGNSPLHF.

The chain joins TRBV27 to TRBJ2-1; 10 positions match TRBD2. This CDR3 region has 15 residues. The V and J ends lost 6 bases and 0 bases, in that order; junction bases with no gene match: 2. Germline V gene lookup returns CDR1 MNHEY and CDR2 SMNVEV (reference sequence). CDR3 loop: CASRSSGSSYNEQFF. For the CDR3, the DNA is TGTGCCAGCAGGTCTAGCGGGAGCTCCTACAATGAGCAGTTCTTC.